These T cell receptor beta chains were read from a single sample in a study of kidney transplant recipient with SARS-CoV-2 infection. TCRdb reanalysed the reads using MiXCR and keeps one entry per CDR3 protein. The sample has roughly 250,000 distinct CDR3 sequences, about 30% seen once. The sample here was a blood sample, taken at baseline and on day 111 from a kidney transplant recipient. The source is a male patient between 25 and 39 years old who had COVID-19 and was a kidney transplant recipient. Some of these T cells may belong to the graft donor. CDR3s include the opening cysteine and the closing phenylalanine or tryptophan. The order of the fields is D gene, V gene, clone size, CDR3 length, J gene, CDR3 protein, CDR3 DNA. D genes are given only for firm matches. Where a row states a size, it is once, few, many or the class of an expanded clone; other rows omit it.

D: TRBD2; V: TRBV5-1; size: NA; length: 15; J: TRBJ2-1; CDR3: CASSLGLAGVDEQFF; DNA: TGCGCCAGCAGCTTGGGACTAGCGGGAGTCGATGAGCAGTTCTTC
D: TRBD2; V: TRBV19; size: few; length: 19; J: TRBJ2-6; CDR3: CASRPGLAGGPAGANVLTF; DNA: TGTGCCAGTAGACCGGGACTAGCGGGAGGGCCGGCAGGGGCCAACGTCCTGACTTTC
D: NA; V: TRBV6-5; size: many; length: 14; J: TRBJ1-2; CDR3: CASSAKTTSYGYTF; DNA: TGTGCCAGCAGTGCAAAGACAACTTCCTATGGCTACACCTTC
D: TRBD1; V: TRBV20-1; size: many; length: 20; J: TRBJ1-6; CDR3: CSARGDVGQIRTRGNSPLHF; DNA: TGCAGTGCTAGAGGGGACGTGGGACAGATAAGAACACGGGGTAATTCACCCCTCCACTTT
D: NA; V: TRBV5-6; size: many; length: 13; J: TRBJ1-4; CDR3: CASSSRVSEKLFF; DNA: TGTGCCAGCAGCTCAAGGGTGTCTGAAAAACTGTTTTTT
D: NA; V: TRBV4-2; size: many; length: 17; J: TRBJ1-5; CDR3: CASSQDTRREGGKPQHF; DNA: TGTGCCAGCAGCCAAGATACCCGTCGGGAGGGTGGGAAGCCCCAGCATTTT
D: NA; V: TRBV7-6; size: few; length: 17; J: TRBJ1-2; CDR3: CASNPAFKCRKTYGYTF; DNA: TGTGCCAGCAACCCTGCTTTTAAGTGCCGAAAGACCTATGGCTACACCTTC
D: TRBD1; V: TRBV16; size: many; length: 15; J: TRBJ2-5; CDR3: CASSLRQGKFGTQYF; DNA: TGTGCCAGCAGCCTCCGACAGGGGAAATTTGGGACCCAGTACTTC
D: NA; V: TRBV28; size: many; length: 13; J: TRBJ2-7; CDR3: CASSLRVPYEQYF; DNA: TGTGCCAGCAGTTTACGGGTCCCCTACGAGCAGTACTTC
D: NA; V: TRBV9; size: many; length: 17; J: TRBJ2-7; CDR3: CASSVEPVLSTAYEQYF; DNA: TGTGCCAGCAGCGTAGAGCCCGTCCTTTCGACCGCCTACGAGCAGTACTTC
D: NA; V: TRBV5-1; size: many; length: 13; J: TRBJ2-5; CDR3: CASRARTEETQYF; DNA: TGCGCCAGCAGGGCCCGGACAGAAGAGACCCAGTACTTC
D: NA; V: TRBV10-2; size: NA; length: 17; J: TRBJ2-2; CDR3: CASSKPRGWVNTGELFF; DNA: TGCGCCAGCAGTAAGCCTCGGGGGTGGGTCAACACCGGGGAGCTGTTTTTT
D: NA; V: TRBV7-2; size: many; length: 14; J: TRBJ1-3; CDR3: CASSGDPSGNTIYF; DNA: TGTGCCAGCAGCGGGGATCCCTCTGGAAACACCATATATTTT
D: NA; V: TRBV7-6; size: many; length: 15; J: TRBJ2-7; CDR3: CASSLQEVGSYEQYF; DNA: TGTGCCAGCAGCTTACAAGAAGTCGGCTCCTACGAGCAGTACTTC
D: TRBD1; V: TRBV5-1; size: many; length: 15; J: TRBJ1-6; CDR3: CASSLEGQGNSPLHF; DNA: TGCGCCAGCAGCTTGGAAGGACAGGGGAATTCACCCCTCCACTTT
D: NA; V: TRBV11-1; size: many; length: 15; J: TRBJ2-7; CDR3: CASSFDGGAQYEQYF; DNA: TGTGCCAGCAGCTTCGATGGTGGGGCTCAGTACGAGCAGTACTTC
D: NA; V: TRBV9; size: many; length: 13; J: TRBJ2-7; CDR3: CASSPRPAGEQYF; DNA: TGTGCCAGCAGCCCCCGACCTGCTGGTGAGCAGTACTTC
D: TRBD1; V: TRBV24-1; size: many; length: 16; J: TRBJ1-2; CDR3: CATSDWGQGERYGYTF; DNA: TGTGCCACCAGTGACTGGGGACAGGGGGAGAGGTATGGCTACACCTTC
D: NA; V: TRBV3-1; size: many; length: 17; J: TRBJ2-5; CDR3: CASSSPVPISFSETQYF; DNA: TGTGCCAGCAGCAGCCCGGTTCCCATTTCTTTCTCTGAGACCCAGTACTTC
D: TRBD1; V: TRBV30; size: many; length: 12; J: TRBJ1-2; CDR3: CAGGTGTVGALF; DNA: TGTGCCGGAGGGACGGGGACAGTGGGGGCTCTCTTC
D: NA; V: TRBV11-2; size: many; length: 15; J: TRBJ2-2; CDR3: CASSLSGAVTGELFF; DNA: TGTGCCAGCAGTCTGTCAGGGGCGGTCACCGGGGAGCTGTTTTTT
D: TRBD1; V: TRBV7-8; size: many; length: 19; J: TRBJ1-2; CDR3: CASNLALGQGAILNYGYTF; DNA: TGTGCCAGCAACTTAGCCCTAGGACAGGGGGCGATTCTTAACTATGGCTACACCTTC
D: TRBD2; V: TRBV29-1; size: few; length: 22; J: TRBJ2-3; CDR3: CSVVGDRSRASGRNLGTDTQYF; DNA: TGCAGCGTTGTCGGGGACAGGTCGAGGGCTAGCGGGAGGAATTTGGGCACAGATACGCAGTATTTT
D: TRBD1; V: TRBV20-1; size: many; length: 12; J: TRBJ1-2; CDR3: CSASGQGHGYTF; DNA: TGCAGTGCGAGCGGACAGGGGCATGGCTACACCTTC
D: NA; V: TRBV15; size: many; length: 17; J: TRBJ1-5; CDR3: CATSSLTEINSNQPQHF; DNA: TGTGCCACCAGCAGCCTTACAGAAATCAATAGCAATCAGCCCCAGCATTTT
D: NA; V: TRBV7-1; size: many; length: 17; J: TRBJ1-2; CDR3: CASSRKHHEGKTYGYTF; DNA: TGTGCCAGCAGCAGGAAACATCACGAGGGAAAGACCTATGGCTACACCTTC
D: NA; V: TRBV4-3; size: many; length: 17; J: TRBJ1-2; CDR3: CASSYGRGRRKTYGYTF; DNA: TGCGCCAGCAGCTATGGTAGAGGACGTCGAAAGACCTATGGCTACACCTTC
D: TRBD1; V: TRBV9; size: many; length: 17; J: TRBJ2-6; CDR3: CASSWDSSRSGANVLTF; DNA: TGTGCCAGCAGCTGGGACAGCTCCAGGTCTGGGGCCAACGTCCTGACTTTC
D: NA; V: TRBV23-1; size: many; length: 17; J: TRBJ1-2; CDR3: CASSSFALRRKTYGYTF; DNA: TGCGCCAGCAGTTCCTTCGCGCTACGCAGAAAGACCTATGGCTACACCTTC
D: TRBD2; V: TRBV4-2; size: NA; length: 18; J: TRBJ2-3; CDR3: CASSQGLAGDDSTDTQYF; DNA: TGTGCCAGCAGCCAAGGGCTAGCGGGAGATGATAGCACAGATACGCAGTATTTT
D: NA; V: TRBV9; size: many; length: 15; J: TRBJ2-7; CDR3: CASSVSGITSYEQYF; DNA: TGTGCCAGCAGCGTATCAGGGATTACCTCCTACGAGCAGTACTTC
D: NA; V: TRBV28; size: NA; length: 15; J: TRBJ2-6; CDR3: CASSVGSSGANVLTF; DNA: TGTGCCAGCAGTGTTGGGAGCTCTGGGGCCAACGTCCTGACTTTC
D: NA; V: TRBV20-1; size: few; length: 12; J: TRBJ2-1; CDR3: CSAIRPYNEQFF; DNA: TGCAGTGCTATCCGACCGTACAATGAGCAGTTCTTC
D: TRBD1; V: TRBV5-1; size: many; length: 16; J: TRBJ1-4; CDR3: CASSLGTASTNEKLFF; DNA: TGCGCCAGCAGCTTAGGGACAGCCTCAACTAATGAAAAACTGTTTTTT
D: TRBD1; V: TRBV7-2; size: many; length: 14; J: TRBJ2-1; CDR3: CASSGQGENNEQFF; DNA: TGTGCCAGCAGCGGACAGGGGGAGAACAATGAGCAGTTCTTC
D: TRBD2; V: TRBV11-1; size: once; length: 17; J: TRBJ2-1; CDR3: CASSLGPGTSGTYEQFF; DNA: TGTGCCAGCAGCTTAGGCCCCGGGACTAGCGGGACATATGAGCAGTTCTTC
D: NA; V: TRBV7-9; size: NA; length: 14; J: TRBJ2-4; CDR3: CASSADRSKNIQYF; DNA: TGTGCCAGCAGCGCAGACAGAAGCAAAAACATTCAGTACTTC
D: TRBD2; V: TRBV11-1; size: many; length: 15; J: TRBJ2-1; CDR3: CASSLGAGGLNEQFF; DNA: TGTGCCAGCAGCTTGGGAGCGGGGGGGCTCAATGAGCAGTTCTTC
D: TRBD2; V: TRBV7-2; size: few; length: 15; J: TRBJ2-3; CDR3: CASSSLAGAPDTQYF; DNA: TGTGCCAGCAGCTCCTTAGCGGGAGCCCCAGATACGCAGTATTTT
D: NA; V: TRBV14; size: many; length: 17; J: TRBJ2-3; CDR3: CASSQDGYRGATDTQYF; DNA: TGTGCCAGCAGCCAAGATGGGTACCGGGGGGCCACAGATACGCAGTATTTT
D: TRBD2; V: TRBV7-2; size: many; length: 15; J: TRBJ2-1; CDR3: CASRKVLASINEQFF; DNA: TGTGCCAGCAGAAAAGTACTAGCGTCCATCAATGAGCAGTTCTTC
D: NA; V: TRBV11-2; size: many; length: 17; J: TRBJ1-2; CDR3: CASSHKQTSRKTYGYTF; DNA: TGTGCCAGCAGCCACAAGCAAACAAGCAGAAAGACCTATGGCTACACCTTC
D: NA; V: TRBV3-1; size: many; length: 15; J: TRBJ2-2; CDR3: CASSQPGQNTGELFF; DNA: TGTGCCAGCAGCCAACCCGGACAGAACACCGGGGAGCTGTTTTTT
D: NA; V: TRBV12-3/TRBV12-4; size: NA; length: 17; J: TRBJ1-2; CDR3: CASSFSRGFRKTYGYTF; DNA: TGTGCCAGCAGTTTTTCGCGCGGCTTCCGAAAGACCTATGGCTACACCTTC
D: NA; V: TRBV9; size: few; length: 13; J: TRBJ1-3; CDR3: CASSVSGGNTIYF; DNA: TGTGCCAGCAGCGTCTCGGGGGGAAACACCATATATTTT
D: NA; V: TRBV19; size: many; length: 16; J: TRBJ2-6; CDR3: CASIRGGTSGANVLTF; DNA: TGTGCCAGTATCCGGGGCGGTACCTCTGGGGCCAACGTCCTGACTTTC
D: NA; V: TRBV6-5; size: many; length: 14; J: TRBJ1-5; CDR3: CASSGRARNQPQHF; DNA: TGTGCCAGCAGTGGCAGGGCTCGGAATCAGCCCCAGCATTTT
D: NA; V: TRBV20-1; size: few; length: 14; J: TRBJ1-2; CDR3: CSAPNYALPYGYTF; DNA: TGCAGTGCTCCTAACTATGCACTCCCCTATGGCTACACCTTC
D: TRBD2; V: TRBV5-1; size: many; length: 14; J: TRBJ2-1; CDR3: CASSLASGVNEQFF; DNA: TGCGCCAGCAGCTTGGCTAGCGGGGTCAATGAGCAGTTCTTC
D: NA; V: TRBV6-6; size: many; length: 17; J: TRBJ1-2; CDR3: CASSDATGGRKTYGYTF; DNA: TGTGCCAGCAGTGATGCTACAGGTGGGAGAAAGACCTATGGCTACACCTTC
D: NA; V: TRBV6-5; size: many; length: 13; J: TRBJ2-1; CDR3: CATQGRDANEQFF; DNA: TGTGCCACCCAAGGCAGGGATGCTAATGAGCAGTTCTTC